This TCR beta chain appears in the sequencing data of a study of blood T cells in healthy people across ages. General study results and limits: Naive CD4+ cells and diversity were both higher in long-lived donors than in aged donors. TCR beta diversity per million T cells fell roughly linearly with age.

To note about this clonotype: Its target is unknown.

A sample-barcoded 5' primer and a J-beta primer mix were used in a second PCR of roughly 6 to 12 cycles. Any given sample supplied a minimum of 2.5 million CDR3-containing paired-end reads. TCRdb itself ran the 5' RACE reads through MiXCR, one entry per CDR3 protein. The sample carries some 1,500,000 distinct CDR3 sequences, about 45% recorded once. Germline V gives CDR1 KGHDR, CDR2 SFDVKD. Trimming took 3 bases from V and 1 from J, leaving 8 bases between them. This CDR3 has 14 residues. The material sequenced was blood. The source is a woman aged 18 to 35 in good health. The chain recombines TRBV24-1 with TRBJ2-5; D is unresolved. The CDR3 sequence: CATSDRGSQETQYF. The CDR3 DNA reads as TGTGCCACCAGTGATCGAGGTAGCCAAGAGACCCAGTACTTC.